This note documents a single T cell receptor beta chain sequence. Its specificity is not known. The data were taken from a study of cytomegalovirus exposure and HLA in healthy donors. Study-wide points: Across donors, presence/absence analyses took sequencing depth to be roughly uniform. Three chains linked to CMV were shown in vitro to be specific for CMV antigens. When a later analysis was performed, an Asian-associated ancestry cluster reportedly had fewer N-insertions than the roughly 700-donor mean.

Vbeta (60) and Jbeta (13) primers were used in the PCR. Clones were read by immunoSEQ multiplex PCR, and TCRdb kept only the in-frame ones, dropping some. The sample lists approximately 190,000 clones; more than 75% were seen once. V lost 0 bases to trimming and J lost 3 bases; unmatched junction nucleotides: 2. CDR3 length: 14 residues. Germline assignment: CDR1 SGHRS and CDR2 YFSETQ. V usage is TRBV5-1 and J usage is TRBJ2-5; 7 bases match TRBD1. The TCR sequence derives from a woman aged 45-59 years in good health and CMV-seropositive. The sequencing sample was made of PBMCs. CDR3 region: CASSLAGTEETQYF. As DNA, the CDR3 is TGCGCCAGCAGCTTGGCCGGGACAGAAGAGACCCAGTACTTC.